The T cell receptor beta chain under discussion was sequenced for a study of regulatory and conventional T cells in RAG deficiency. Whole-study findings and limits: In Omenn syndrome, Treg and Tconv repertoires overlapped >90%. In Omenn syndrome, sorted "Tregs" may be peripherally activated cells. Other subsets showed about 10-fold reductions, but Treg unique TCR beta sequences fell roughly 110-fold in these patients.

The sample holds one count of this clone. Its cognate antigen is unknown. TCRdb's table, derived via immunoSEQ multiplex PCR, lists solely in-frame clones and lacks some. The sample yields some 30,000 clones, about 90% seen once. The CDR3 runs to 16 residues. Germline V CDR1 and CDR2: MNHEY, SMNVEV (reference sequence). V was cut by 5 bases and J by 5 bases, with 21 bases left in between. These data were also reused for a study on regulatory T cells. That source reports: The primer mix had 52 TRBV and 13 TRBJ primers.

The sequence was obtained from a human donor in good health. The V gene is TRBV27, the J gene TRBJ1-1; D gene unclear. The sample comprised CD8+ T cells sorted from blood. CDR3 region: CASSARTGVVITEAFF. CDR3 nucleotide sequence: TGTGCCAGCAGTGCGAGGACTGGGGTAGTAATAACTGAAGCTTTCTTT.